Shown below are 17 T cell receptor beta chains from a single sample sequenced in a study of T cell repertoires in cytomegalovirus infection (dated by TCRdb to about 2019). For sequencing, an Illumina HiSeq 1500 was employed. TCRdb reran the public reads through fastp at Q25 and MiXCR, keeping productive beta chains. Rows matching on CDR3 protein sequence are summarized as one entry with the most common DNA and genes. The sample data list 450,000 to 550,000 distinct CDR3 sequences, and 15% to 20% of these were observed just once. The biggest ten clones account for roughly 25% of the sample. The specimen was CD8+ T cells from PBMCs. These TCRs come from a human donor in good health (CMV status not recorded). Some clones in this sample may be carry-over from other donors' samples.

This clonotype was observed many times. V is TRBV4-1 and J is TRBJ2-1; possibly TRBD1 or TRBD2 for D (6 bases each). The CDR3 loop spans 15 amino acids. V was cut by 0 bases and J by 5 bases, with 11 bases left in between. The V gene's germline CDR1 is MGHRA and CDR2 YSYEKL. The CDR3 spells CASSQEWGANNEQFF. The CDR3 region has the DNA TGCGCCAGCAGCCAAGAGTGGGGGGCTAACAATGAGCAGTTCTTC.

The chain links TRBV6-1 to TRBJ1-2, with a weak D call TRBD1 (5 bases). This CDR3 region has 17 residues. Trimming cost V 5 bases and J 3 bases, with 22 bases left between them. Germline CDR1 reads MNHNS; CDR2 reads SASEGT. CDR3 protein: CASSYDSPRESDYGYTF. DNA of the CDR3: TGTGCCAGCAGTTACGATTCACCCAGGGAATCAGACTATGGCTACACCTTC.

This clonotype occurred a few times. This rearrangement joins TRBV27 to TRBJ1-1, with 9 bases aligning to TRBD1. The CDR3 sequence is 15 residues long. Germline V gene lookup returns CDR1 MNHEY and CDR2 SMNVEV (reference sequence). V gave up 5 bases and J gave up 1 base; unmatched junction bases: 5. The CDR3 coding sequence is TGTGCCAGCAGTGATCCGGACAGGGGGAACACTGAAGCTTTCTTT. Its translation: CASSDPDRGNTEAFF.

At least ten counts were recorded for this clonotype. V and J are TRBV12-3 or TRBV12-4 and TRBJ1-1; possible D gene TRBD1, 5 bases. This CDR3 comprises 13 residues. Deletions cut 6 bases from V and 8 bases from J, with 16 bases between. This chain's CDR3 is CASSLGGPLEAFF. The CDR3 DNA is TGTGCCAGCAGCCTTGGGGGTCCCTTGGAAGCTTTCTTT.

As regards this clonotype: Given a much more abundant clone one base away, this may be a read error. The chain combines TRBV11-2 with TRBJ2-1; D gene uncertain. The CDR3 has 13 amino acids. Germline values: CDR1 SGHAT, CDR2 FQNNGV. CDR3 DNA: TGTGCCAGCAGCTCGTCGGCCTACAATGAGAAGTTCTTC. It specifies CASSSSAYNEKFF.

In regard to this clonotype: Just one base apart from a much larger clone, this may be a read error. This sequence joins TRBV19 and TRBJ2-1, with D uncertain. The V gene lost 7 bases and the J gene lost 11 bases, with 21 bases spanning the gap. There are 14 residues in the CDR3. Germline CDR1 is LNHDA and CDR2 is SQIVND (reference sequence). The CDR3 sequence: CASTPRLGYSKQFF. As DNA, the CDR3 is TGTGCCAGTACCCCCCGATTGGGTTATAGCAAGCAGTTCTTC.

This clonotype was found a few times. The genes are TRBV28 and TRBJ2-1; D is unclear. The CDR3 contains 14 residues. V was pared by 6 bases and J by 5 bases, with 14 bases between. CDR1 MDHEN and CDR2 SYDVKM come from the germline V gene. The CDR3 nucleotides read TGTGCCAGCAGCTCTGGGTCCCTAGACAATGAGCAGTTCTTC. It encodes CASSSGSLDNEQFF. Variable domain in full (rest from reference TRBV28 and TRBJ2-1): DVKVTQSSRYLVKRTGEKVFLECVQDMDHENMFWYRQDPGLGLRLIYFSYDVKMKEKGDIPEGYSVSREKKERFSLILESASTNQTSMYLCASSSGSLDNEQFFGPGTRLTVL.

This clonotype was seen ten or more times. The chain couples TRBV27 to TRBJ1-1; the D gene is possibly TRBD1 (6 bases). The V and J ends lost 0 bases and 7 bases respectively, with 12 bases between them. The length of the CDR3 is 14 residues. The germline V gene has CDR1 MNHEY and CDR2 SMNVEV (reference sequence). The CDR3 reads CASSLSWGASEAFF. CDR3 DNA sequence: TGTGCCAGCAGTTTATCATGGGGGGCAAGTGAAGCTTTCTTT.

The chain carries TRBV20-1 and TRBJ1-6; D uncertain. The germline gives CDR1 DFQATT, CDR2 SNEGSKA (reference sequence). The CDR3 runs 15 residues. Trimming stripped 5 bases from V and 6 bases from J, with 17 bases between. CDR3 coding DNA: TGCAGTGCTCTTGGAAGAGACGATTTTAATTCACCCCTCCACTTT. Translated: CSALGRDDFNSPLHF.

This clonotype was detected many times. The CDR3 DNA is TGTGCCAGCAGCGGTATGGGTCAGGGGAGAGCGAACACTGAAGCTTTCTTT. Translation gives CASSGMGQGRANTEAFF. The chain combines TRBV7-9 with TRBJ1-1; D is perhaps TRBD1 (6 bases). In germline, CDR1 is SEHNR, CDR2 FQNEAQ (reference sequence). V was shortened by 5 bases and J by 1 base, with 20 bases between the two germline ends. This CDR3 region has 17 residues.

V and J are TRBV12-3 or TRBV12-4 and TRBJ2-1; D is uncertain. The ends were cut back, 4 bases at V and 7 bases at J, with 8 bases in the middle. CDR3 length: 12 residues. The CDR3 DNA reads as TGTGCCAGCAGTTACGCCGCTAATGAGCAGTTCTTC. Amino acids: CASSYAANEQFF.

This clonotype has a count of ten or more. The V gene is TRBV7-8, the J gene TRBJ2-3; 8 positions match TRBD2. CDR1 SGHVS and CDR2 FQNEAQ come from the germline V gene. The V and J ends lost 0 bases and 0 bases, in that order; junction bases with no gene match: 8. The CDR3 runs 18 residues. CDR3 sequence (DNA): TGTGCCAGCAGCTTAGCGGTGACTAGCGTGACTAGCACAGATACGCAGTATTTT. Its protein product is CASSLAVTSVTSTDTQYF.

In the case of this clonotype: A much larger clone differs from this one at a single base, so this may be a read error. The chain couples TRBV6-6 to TRBJ2-1, with a possible D match to TRBD1 (6 bases). This CDR3 spans 15 amino acids. V was pared by 4 bases and J by 6 bases, with 16 bases between. Germline loops: CDR1 MNHNY, CDR2 SVGAGI (reference sequence). CDR3 amino acids: CASSSELQGCNEQFF. The CDR3 DNA reads TGTGCCAGCAGTTCCGAACTACAGGGATGCAATGAGCAGTTCTTC.

This clonotype was recorded many times. V usage is TRBV23-1 and J usage is TRBJ2-3; 10 bases map to TRBD2. TRBV23-1 falls under the ORF class, with uncertain function. The CDR3 is 17 amino acids. V trimming: 4 bases; J trimming: 1 base; junction bases outside the gene matches: 8. The CDR3 DNA sequence: TGCGCCAGCAGTCCGAACAGGCTAGCGGGGGGCACAGATACGCAGTATTTT. It codes for CASSPNRLAGGTDTQYF.

In the case of this clonotype: The CDR3 does not close with the conserved phenylalanine or tryptophan, likely indicating a read error. The limits of the CDR3 on the DNA are not certain, so only TCRdb's listed CDR3 is given. The gene calls are TRBV7-4 and TRBJ2-1; TRBD1, the D gene given by the table, was not confirmed from the DNA. The germline gives CDR1 SGHVT, CDR2 SQSDAQ. 8 amino acids form the CDR3, both terminal residues included. The CDR3: CASSPTGV.

This chain uses TRBV27 with TRBJ1-4; 8 nucleotides line up with TRBD1. The germline gives CDR1 MNHEY, CDR2 SMNVEV (reference sequence). The CDR3 extends over 15 amino acids. Trimming removed 5 bases from V and 8 bases from J; junction bases left unmatched: 10. The DNA for the CDR3 is TGTGCCAGCAGTCCAAACCGGGACAGGTGGGAAAAACTGTTTTTT. Protein: CASSPNRDRWEKLFF.

This clonotype was observed many times. This chain uses TRBV23-1 with TRBJ2-7; 7 bases agree with TRBD1. TRBV23-1 is designated an ORF whose function remains uncertain. This CDR3 has 17 amino acids. Trimming at V came to 0 bases and at J to 3 bases, leaving 11 bases not matched to a gene. This CDR3 reads CASSQSPDRARSYEQYF. In nucleotides, the CDR3 is TGCGCCAGCAGTCAATCGCCCGACAGGGCCCGGAGCTACGAGCAGTACTTC.